The T cell receptor beta chain under discussion was sequenced for a study of T cell responses to AZD1222 COVID-19 vaccine. Findings and limits, study-wide: Most donors were white British and more were female, and clonal diversity was possibly underestimated.

A note on this clone: Its antigen remains unidentified.

The CDR3 spans 11 residues. The germline CDR1 and CDR2 sequences are SQVTM and ANQGSEA. Trimming pared 5 bases from V and 3 bases from J, leaving 8 bases between. Measured with immunoSEQ multiplex PCR; TCRdb has only the in-frame clones, and not every one. The sample holds approximately 150,000 clones, approximately 93% seen once. This sequence joins TRBV29-1 and TRBJ2-7; the D is unclear. The clonotype comes from an adult who had recovered from COVID-19. Sequenced here: peripheral blood, sampled after recovery from COVID-19. The CDR3 DNA reads TGCAGCGTTCTAGTGGACTACGAGCAGTACTTC. As protein: CSVLVDYEQYF.